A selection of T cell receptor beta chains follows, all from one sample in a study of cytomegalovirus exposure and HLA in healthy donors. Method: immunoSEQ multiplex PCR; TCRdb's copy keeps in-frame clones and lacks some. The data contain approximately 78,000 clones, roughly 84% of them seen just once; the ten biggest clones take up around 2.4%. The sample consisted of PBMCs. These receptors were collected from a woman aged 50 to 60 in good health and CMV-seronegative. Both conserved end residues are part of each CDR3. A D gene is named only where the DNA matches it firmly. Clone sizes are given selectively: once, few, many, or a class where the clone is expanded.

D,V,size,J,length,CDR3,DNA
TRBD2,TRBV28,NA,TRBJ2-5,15,CASSPHGGGQETQYF,TGTGCCAGCAGTCCACACGGGGGGGGCCAAGAGACCCAGTACTTC
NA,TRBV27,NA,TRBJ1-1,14,CASSFFGDLTEAFF,TGTGCCAGCAGTTTCTTCGGAGACCTAACTGAAGCTTTCTTT
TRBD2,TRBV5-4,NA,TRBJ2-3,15,CASSQAGGLADTQYF,TGTGCCAGCAGCCAAGCGGGGGGGCTGGCAGATACGCAGTATTTT
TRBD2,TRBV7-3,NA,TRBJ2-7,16,CASSLTAGESPYEQYF,TGTGCCAGCAGCTTAACTGCGGGAGAAAGTCCCTACGAGCAGTACTTC
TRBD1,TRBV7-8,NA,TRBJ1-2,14,CASQDRAQPYGYTF,TGTGCCAGCCAGGACAGGGCACAACCCTATGGCTACACCTTC
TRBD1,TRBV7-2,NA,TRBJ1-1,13,CASSPQGESMAFF,TGTGCCAGCAGCCCGCAGGGGGAGAGTATGGCTTTCTTT
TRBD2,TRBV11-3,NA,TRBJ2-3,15,CASSLASGRGDTQYF,TGTGCCAGCAGCCTTGCAAGCGGGAGGGGAGATACGCAGTATTTT
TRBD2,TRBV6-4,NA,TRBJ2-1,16,CASSVLAGQVYNEQFF,TGTGCCAGCAGTGTGTTAGCGGGGCAGGTCTACAATGAGCAGTTCTTC
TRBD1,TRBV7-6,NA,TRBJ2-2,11,CASSGQGLVFF,TGTGCCAGCAGCGGACAGGGCCTGGTGTTTTTT
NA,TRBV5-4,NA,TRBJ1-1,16,CASSWGGLKGDTEAFF,TGTGCCAGCAGCTGGGGGGGGCTAAAGGGGGACACTGAAGCTTTCTTT
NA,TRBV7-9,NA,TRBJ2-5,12,CASSLDRETQYF,TGTGCCAGCAGCTTAGATCGGGAGACCCAGTACTTC
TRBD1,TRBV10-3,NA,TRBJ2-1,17,CAIRGGTGDLVANEQFF,TGTGCCATCAGGGGGGGGACAGGGGATCTTGTGGCCAATGAGCAGTTCTTC
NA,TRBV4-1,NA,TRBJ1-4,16,CASSQGWTATNEKLFF,TGCGCCAGCAGCCAAGGATGGACTGCAACTAATGAAAAACTGTTTTTT
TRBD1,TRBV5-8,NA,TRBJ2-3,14,CASSYGQGTDTQYF,TGTGCCAGCAGCTACGGACAGGGGACAGATACGCAGTATTTT
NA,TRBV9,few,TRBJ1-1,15,CASSAPGGTNTEAFF,TGTGCCAGCAGCGCTCCCGGGGGGACGAACACTGAAGCTTTCTTT
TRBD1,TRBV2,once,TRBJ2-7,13,CASSAGQGASQYF,TGTGCCAGCAGTGCGGGACAGGGGGCTTCGCAGTACTTC
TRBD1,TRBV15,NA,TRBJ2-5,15,CATSRATGGRETQYF,TGTGCCACCAGCAGGGCGACAGGGGGCCGGGAGACCCAGTACTTC
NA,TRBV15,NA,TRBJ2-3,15,CATSSGREHTDTQYF,TGTGCCACCAGCAGCGGGCGGGAACACACAGATACGCAGTATTTT